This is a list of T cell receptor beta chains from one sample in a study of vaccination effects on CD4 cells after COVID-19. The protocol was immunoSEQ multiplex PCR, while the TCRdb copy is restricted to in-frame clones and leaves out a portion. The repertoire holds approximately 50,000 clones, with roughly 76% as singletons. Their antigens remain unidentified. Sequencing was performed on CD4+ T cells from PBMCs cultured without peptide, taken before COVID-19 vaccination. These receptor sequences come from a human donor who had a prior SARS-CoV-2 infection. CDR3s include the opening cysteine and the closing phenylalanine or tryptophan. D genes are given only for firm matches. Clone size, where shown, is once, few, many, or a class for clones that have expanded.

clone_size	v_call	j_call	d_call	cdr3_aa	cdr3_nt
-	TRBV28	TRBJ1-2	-	CASSLSGYGYTF	TGTGCCAGCAGTTTATCGGGGTATGGCTACACCTTC
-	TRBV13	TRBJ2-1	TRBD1	CASSLGPTGVTYNEQFF	TGTGCCAGCAGCCTAGGTCCGACAGGGGTGACTTACAATGAGCAGTTCTTC
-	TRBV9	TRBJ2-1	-	CASSKSGNYNEQFF	TGTGCCAGCAGCAAAAGTGGCAATTACAATGAGCAGTTCTTC
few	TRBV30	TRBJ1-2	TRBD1	CAWSVQGSYGYTF	TGTGCCTGGAGTGTACAGGGGAGCTATGGCTACACCTTC
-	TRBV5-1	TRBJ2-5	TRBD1	CASSLEPDRGQTQYF	TGCGCCAGCAGCTTGGAACCGGACAGGGGTCAGACCCAGTACTTC
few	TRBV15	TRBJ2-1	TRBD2	CATSGGLAEGGEQFF	TGTGCCACCAGCGGAGGACTAGCGGAGGGGGGTGAGCAGTTCTTC
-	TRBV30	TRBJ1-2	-	CAWSIGPGGYTF	TGTGCCTGGAGTATCGGACCCGGGGGCTACACCTTC
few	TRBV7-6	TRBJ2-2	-	CASSLQGRGPTNTGELFF	TGTGCCAGCTCTCTCCAGGGCAGGGGACCAACGAACACCGGGGAGCTGTTTTTT
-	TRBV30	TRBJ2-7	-	CAWSVKSQYEQYF	TGTGCCTGGAGTGTAAAAAGTCAATACGAGCAGTACTTC
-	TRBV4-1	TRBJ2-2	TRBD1	CASSRGQGTTGELFF	TGCGCCAGCAGCCGGGGACAGGGGACCACCGGGGAGCTGTTTTTT
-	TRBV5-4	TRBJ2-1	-	CASSLAAGNNEQFF	TGTGCCAGCAGCTTGGCCGCGGGGAACAATGAGCAGTTCTTC
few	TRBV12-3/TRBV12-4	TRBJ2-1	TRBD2	CASRRTSGLQFF	TGTGCCAGCAGAAGGACTAGCGGACTGCAGTTCTTC
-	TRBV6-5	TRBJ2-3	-	CASKRLGIYTDTQYF	TGTGCCAGCAAACGGCTTGGCATCTACACAGATACGCAGTATTTT
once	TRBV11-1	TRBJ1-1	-	CASTRESNTEAFF	TGTGCCAGCACGCGGGAGTCGAACACTGAAGCTTTCTTT
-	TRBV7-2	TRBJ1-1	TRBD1	CASRDRVLNTEAFF	TGTGCCAGCAGAGACAGGGTTTTAAACACTGAAGCTTTCTTT
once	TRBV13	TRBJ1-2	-	CASSSRVTNYGYTF	TGTGCCAGCAGCTCGAGGGTAACCAACTATGGCTACACCTTC
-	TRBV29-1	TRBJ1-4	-	CSASAVLGEKLFF	TGCAGCGCGTCAGCGGTTTTGGGTGAAAAACTGTTTTTT
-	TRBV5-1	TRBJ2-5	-	CASSLGRPARETQYF	TGCGCCAGCAGCTTGGGGCGGCCAGCGAGAGAGACCCAGTACTTC
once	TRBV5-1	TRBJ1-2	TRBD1	CASSEDRGPYGYTF	TGCGCCAGCAGCGAGGACAGGGGCCCTTATGGCTACACCTTC
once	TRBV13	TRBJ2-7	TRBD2	CASSPMTSGSRYEQYF	TGTGCCAGCAGCCCGATGACTAGCGGGAGTAGATACGAGCAGTACTTC
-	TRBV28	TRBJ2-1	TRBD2	CASLTSGRGSEQFF	TGTGCCAGCCTAACTAGCGGGAGGGGTAGTGAGCAGTTCTTC
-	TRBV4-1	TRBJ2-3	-	CASSQIQGGVNTQYF	TGCGCCAGCAGCCAAATACAGGGAGGAGTAAACACGCAGTATTTT
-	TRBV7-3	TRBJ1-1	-	CASSAGASRRAFF	TGTGCCAGCAGCGCCGGGGCCTCGCGGCGAGCTTTCTTT
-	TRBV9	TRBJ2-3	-	CASSVPLAASTDTQYF	TGTGCCAGCAGCGTACCCCTAGCAGCTAGCACAGATACGCAGTATTTT
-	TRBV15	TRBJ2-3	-	CATSRGGAGDTQYF	TGTGCCACCAGCAGAGGGGGGGCAGGAGATACGCAGTATTTT
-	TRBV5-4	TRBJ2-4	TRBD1	CASSPGGAKNIQYF	TGTGCCAGCAGCCCAGGGGGCGCCAAAAACATTCAGTACTTC
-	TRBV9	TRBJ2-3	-	CASSVNPFWDTQYF	TGTGCCAGCAGCGTAAACCCGTTTTGGGATACGCAGTATTTT
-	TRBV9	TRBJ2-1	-	CASSVGGRSYNEQFF	TGTGCCAGCAGCGTAGGGGGGCGCTCCTACAATGAGCAGTTCTTC
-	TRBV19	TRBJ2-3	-	CASSKKHGAFGAADTQYF	TGTGCCAGTAGTAAAAAGCACGGGGCATTCGGAGCGGCAGATACGCAGTATTTT
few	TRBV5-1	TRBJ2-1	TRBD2	CASSFMTSGGASRNEQFF	TGCGCCAGCAGCTTTATGACTAGCGGGGGGGCTTCTAGGAATGAGCAGTTCTTC
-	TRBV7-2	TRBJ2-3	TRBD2	CASSLFRGGATDTQYF	TGTGCCAGCAGCTTATTCCGCGGGGGGGCAACAGATACGCAGTATTTT
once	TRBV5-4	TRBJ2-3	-	CASSLETGGRGTQYF	TGTGCCAGCAGCTTGGAGACGGGGGGCCGGGGTACGCAGTATTTT
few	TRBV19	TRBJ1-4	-	CASSISKGEKLFF	TGTGCCAGTAGTATTTCTAAGGGTGAAAAACTGTTTTTT
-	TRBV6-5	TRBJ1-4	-	CASSHLGEKLFF	TGTGCCAGCAGCCACCTCGGCGAAAAACTGTTTTTT
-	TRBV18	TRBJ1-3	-	CASSPPSGRDSGNTIYF	TGTGCCAGCTCACCGCCCTCCGGCCGGGACTCAGGAAACACCATATATTTT
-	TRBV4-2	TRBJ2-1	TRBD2	CASSSVAGLTYNEQFF	TGTGCCAGCAGCTCAGTAGCGGGGCTTACCTACAATGAGCAGTTCTTC
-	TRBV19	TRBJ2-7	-	CASSIVGGGSSYEQYF	TGTGCCAGTAGTATAGTCGGCGGGGGCAGCTCCTACGAGCAGTACTTC
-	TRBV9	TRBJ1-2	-	CASSFSGADGYTF	TGTGCCAGCAGCTTCTCGGGGGCGGATGGCTACACCTTC
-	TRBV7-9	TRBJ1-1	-	CASSLLRREDEAFF	TGTGCCAGCAGCTTATTGCGCAGGGAGGATGAAGCTTTCTTT
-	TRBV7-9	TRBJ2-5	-	CASRRGQETQYF	TGTGCCAGCAGGAGGGGACAAGAGACCCAGTACTTC
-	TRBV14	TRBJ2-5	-	CASSPGGLEETQYF	TGTGCCAGCAGCCCAGGGGGGCTAGAAGAGACCCAGTACTTC
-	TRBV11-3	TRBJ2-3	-	CASSLWDGTDTQYF	TGTGCCAGCAGCCTATGGGACGGAACAGATACGCAGTATTTT
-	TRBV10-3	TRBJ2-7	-	CAISDPDRSSYEQYF	TGTGCCATCAGTGATCCAGATAGGAGCTCCTACGAGCAGTACTTC
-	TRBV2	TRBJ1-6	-	CASKTGLGNSPLHF	TGTGCCAGCAAAACAGGGTTGGGTAATTCACCCCTCCACTTT
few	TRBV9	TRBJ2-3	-	CASSVGGTDTQYF	TGTGCCAGCAGCGTAGGGGGCACAGATACGCAGTATTTT
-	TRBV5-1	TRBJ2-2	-	CASSLLPTTLNTGELFF	TGCGCCAGCAGCTTGCTACCGACTACCCTGAACACCGGGGAGCTGTTTTTT
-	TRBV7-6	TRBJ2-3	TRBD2	CASSPRTSGVTDTQYF	TGTGCCAGCAGCCCGCGGACTAGCGGGGTTACAGATACGCAGTATTTT
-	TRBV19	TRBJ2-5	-	CASSIGAADRQETQYF	TGTGCCAGTAGTATAGGGGCAGCGGACAGACAAGAGACCCAGTACTTC
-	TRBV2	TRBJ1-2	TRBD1	CASSQQGNYGYTF	TGTGCCAGCAGTCAACAGGGGAACTATGGCTACACCTTC
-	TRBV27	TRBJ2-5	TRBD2	CASRYSGGFETQYF	TGTGCCAGCAGATATAGCGGGGGGTTTGAGACCCAGTACTTC
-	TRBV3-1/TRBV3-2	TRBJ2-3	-	CASSLATGDTQYF	TGTGCCAGCAGCCTGGCGACTGGAGATACGCAGTATTTT
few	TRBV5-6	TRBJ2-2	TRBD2	CASSFGTSGAHTGELFF	TGTGCCAGCAGCTTTGGGACTAGCGGGGCCCACACCGGGGAGCTGTTTTTT
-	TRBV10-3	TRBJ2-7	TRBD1	CAISELGQGISYEQYF	TGTGCCATCAGTGAGTTGGGACAGGGGATCTCCTACGAGCAGTACTTC
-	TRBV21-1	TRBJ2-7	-	CASSFPGPQGNPYEQYF	TGTGCCAGCAGCTTTCCTGGGCCTCAGGGGAACCCCTACGAGCAGTACTTC
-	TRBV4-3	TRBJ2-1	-	CASSQDSPNNEQFF	TGCGCCAGCAGCCAAGACTCGCCAAACAATGAGCAGTTCTTC